This T cell receptor beta chain was retrieved from a study of PD-1 blockade in classical Hodgkin lymphoma. Every one of the patients relapsed after autologous stem cell transplantation (brentuximab vedotin exposure was variable). This table comes from immunoSEQ multiplex PCR, and its TCRdb copy is limited to in-frame clones, with some not included. This table has 80,000 to 100,000 clones, approximately 92% appearing once. The CDR3 covers 14 residues. The germline V gene has CDR1 SGHTA and CDR2 FQGNSA. Trimming took 5 bases from V and 2 from J, leaving 13 bases between them. This sample comprised peripheral blood mononuclear cells (PBMCs), obtained at baseline. This TCR was sampled from a human donor with classical Hodgkin lymphoma. V usage is TRBV7-2 and J usage is TRBJ2-7; D call uncertain. CDR3 protein: CASSPSGSTYEQYF. Here the CDR3 DNA reads TGTGCCAGCAGCCCCTCCGGGTCCACCTACGAGCAGTACTTC.